A selection of T cell receptor beta chains follows, all from one sample in a study of shared clonotypes between healthy human individuals. Produced via immunoSEQ multiplex PCR; TCRdb's table is partial and in-frame only. Of about half a million clones listed, around four fifths are singletons. The sequencing sample was made of PBMCs. These receptors came from a woman aged 35 to 49 in good health. Some clones in this sample may be carry-over from other donors' samples. CDR3s include the opening cysteine and the closing phenylalanine or tryptophan. The order of the fields is clone size, V gene, J gene, D gene, CDR3 DNA, CDR3 protein. A D gene is named only where the DNA matches it firmly. Clone size is shown for a subset of rows, as once, few, many or a class of expanded clone.

>.|TRBV4-1|TRBJ1-2|TRBD1
TGCGCCAGCAGCCAAGATAGGATCCGGGACAGGGTAGAATATGGCTACACCTTC
CASSQDRIRDRVEYGYTF
>.|TRBV5-1|TRBJ2-3|.
TGCGCCAGCAGGTCTGCAGATACGCAGTATTTT
CASRSADTQYF
>.|TRBV10-2|TRBJ1-1|.
TGCGCCAGCAGGCCGGGAGACGTGGACACTGAAGCTTTCTTT
CASRPGDVDTEAFF
>few|TRBV11-1|TRBJ2-5|.
TGTGCCAGCAGCTTATCCGCAGGCCCCCAAGAGACCCAGTACTTC
CASSLSAGPQETQYF
>.|TRBV11-2|TRBJ1-4|TRBD1
TGTGCCAGCAGCTTAGAGGGACAGGGGAATGAAAAACTGTTTTTT
CASSLEGQGNEKLFF
>few|TRBV6-1|TRBJ1-3|.
TGTGCCAGCAGTTTCGTAGTTCCTGGAAACACCATATATTTT
CASSFVVPGNTIYF
>.|TRBV14|TRBJ2-7|.
TGTGCCAGCAGCCACACAGCCCGGCTGTACTTC
CASSHTARLYF
>.|TRBV5-4|TRBJ2-4|.
TGTGCCAGCAGCTCCGAAGGACGTATAAACATTCAGTACTTC
CASSSEGRINIQYF
>.|TRBV12-5|TRBJ2-1|.
TGTGCTAGTGGTTTCTCGGGTCAACTAGGGGGGGGTTACAATGAGCAGTTCTTC
CASGFSGQLGGGYNEQFF
>.|TRBV6-1|TRBJ2-7|.
TGTGCCAGCAGTTGGGTCGGGAGAACGAGAGAGCAGTACTTC
CASSWVGRTREQYF
>.|TRBV10-2|TRBJ2-3|.
TGCGCCAGCAGTATTAAAAGCACAGATACGCAGTATTTT
CASSIKSTDTQYF
>.|TRBV30|TRBJ1-2|TRBD1
TGTGCCTGGAGTGAAAGACAGGGCCTTGGCTACACCTTC
CAWSERQGLGYTF
>.|TRBV5-5|TRBJ1-1|TRBD1
TGTGCCAGCAGCCGGGACAGTGAAGCTTTCTTT
CASSRDSEAFF
>.|TRBV2|TRBJ2-3|.
TGTGCCAGCAGCCCGGACTGGAACGATACGCAGTATTTT
CASSPDWNDTQYF
>.|TRBV7-8|TRBJ1-5|.
TGTGCCAGCAGCTTAGTGGACAGCATTCTTAGCAATCAGCCCCAGCATTTT
CASSLVDSILSNQPQHF
>.|TRBV28|TRBJ2-3|.
TGTGCCAGCAGTTCAGCCCTGCCTGATACGCAGTATTTT
CASSSALPDTQYF
>.|TRBV7-2|TRBJ2-2|TRBD2
TGTGCCAGCAGCCCGGTAGCGGGAGGTCTATCGGAGCTGTTTTTT
CASSPVAGGLSELFF
>.|TRBV10-2|TRBJ2-1|TRBD2
TGCGCCAGCGCAACTTCTAGCGGGGGTCTTAATGAGCAGTTCTTC
CASATSSGGLNEQFF
>.|TRBV6-4|TRBJ2-2|TRBD2
TGTGCCAGCAGAGCCACTAGCGGGAGCGCCGGGGAGCTGTTTTTT
CASRATSGSAGELFF
>.|TRBV28|TRBJ2-6|.
TGTGCCAGCAGTCCCCCCACAGGGAACCTATTATCTGGGTCCAACGTCCTGACTTTC
CASSPPTGNLLSGSNVLTF
>few|TRBV30|TRBJ1-4|.
TGTGCCTGGAGTGAAGGAGGGTTCAGTGAAAAACTGTTTTTT
CAWSEGGFSEKLFF
>.|TRBV6-5|TRBJ2-1|TRBD1
TGTGCCAGCAGTACCGGACAGGGGGCTGAGGAGCAGTTCTTC
CASSTGQGAEEQFF
>.|TRBV4-2|TRBJ2-2|.
TGTGCCAGCAGCCAAGTCATTATGGAGACTAGGGCCGGGGAGCTGTTTTTT
CASSQVIMETRAGELFF
>few|TRBV15|TRBJ1-2|TRBD1
TGTGCCACCAGCAGAGGATTGGCAGGGGGTATCTATGGCTACACCTTC
CATSRGLAGGIYGYTF
>.|TRBV18|TRBJ2-1|TRBD2
TGTGCCAGCTCACCATCCGGGAGGCCCAGATACAATGAGCAGTTCTTC
CASSPSGRPRYNEQFF
>.|TRBV28|TRBJ2-2|.
TGTGCCAGCAGTAGGGGGGACACCGGGGAGCTGTTTTTT
CASSRGDTGELFF
>.|TRBV5-4|TRBJ2-5|TRBD2
TGTGCCAGCCGACTAGCGGGAGGGGGATCGGAGACCCAGTACTTC
CASRLAGGGSETQYF
>.|TRBV6-5|TRBJ2-3|.
TGTGCCAGCAGCCCTACCATAGGGGGAGATACGCAGTATTTT
CASSPTIGGDTQYF
>.|TRBV15|TRBJ1-1|.
TGTGCCACCAGCAGGGGGGAGCGGGACCGGGAGGATGCTTTCTTT
CATSRGERDREDAFF
>.|TRBV4-1|TRBJ2-5|.
TGCGCCAGCAGCCTCCGCGGGGTAGAGACCCAGTACTTC
CASSLRGVETQYF
>.|TRBV27|TRBJ2-3|.
TGTGCCAGCAGTCTTAGCGTTTCCACAGATACGCAGTATTTT
CASSLSVSTDTQYF
>.|TRBV25-1|TRBJ2-2|.
TGTGCCAGCAGTGGTAGCCCCGGGGAGCTGTTTTTT
CASSGSPGELFF
>.|TRBV28|TRBJ2-7|.
TGTGCCAGCAGTCTCCCCGGCCGCCTGGGGGCCTACGAGCAGTACTTC
CASSLPGRLGAYEQYF
>.|TRBV30|TRBJ2-5|.
TGTGCCTGGAGTAGGAACCAAGAGACCCAGTACTTC
CAWSRNQETQYF
>.|TRBV27|TRBJ2-1|.
TGTGCCAGCAGTTTTGGATCCTACAATGAGCAGTTCTTC
CASSFGSYNEQFF
>.|TRBV14|TRBJ2-2|.
TGTGCCAGCAGCCACCTGACAGGAGCTCCGAACACCGGGGAGCTGTTTTTT
CASSHLTGAPNTGELFF
>.|TRBV19|TRBJ1-5|.
TGTGCCAGTAGTGTACAGGGAAATCAGCCCCAGCATTTT
CASSVQGNQPQHF
>.|TRBV30|TRBJ2-7|.
TGTGCCTGGAGAGGGGCGGGACAGATATACTACGAGCAGTACTTC
CAWRGAGQIYYEQYF
>few|TRBV6-6|TRBJ2-7|TRBD2
TGTGCCAGCAGAGCGGGAGGGCTTATCTACGAGCAGTACTTC
CASRAGGLIYEQYF
>few|TRBV4-1|TRBJ2-2|TRBD1
TGCGCCAGCAGCCTAGGGACAGGGGTCGGGGAGCTGTTTTTT
CASSLGTGVGELFF
>.|TRBV28|TRBJ1-1|.
TGTGCCAGCAGTTTATTCGACATGCCGAACACTGAAGCTTTCTTT
CASSLFDMPNTEAFF
>.|TRBV5-5|TRBJ2-2|.
TGTGCCAGCACCATCACAGGGACAACCGGGGAGCTGTTTTTT
CASTITGTTGELFF
>.|TRBV19|TRBJ2-6|.
TGTGCCAGTAGTGCGGCTAGGACACAAAGTCGGGCCAACGTCCTGACTTTC
CASSAARTQSRANVLTF
>.|TRBV29-1|TRBJ2-7|.
TGCAGCGTTGAAGGGTGGGGGGACGAGCAGTACTTC
CSVEGWGDEQYF
>.|TRBV27|TRBJ2-7|TRBD1
TGTGCCAGCAGTCGCACGACAGGGGGCCTCAACGAGCAGTACTTC
CASSRTTGGLNEQYF
>.|TRBV6-6|TRBJ2-5|TRBD2
TGTGCCAGCAGGACTAGCGGGAGCTCCCGGGAGACCCAGTACTTC
CASRTSGSSRETQYF
>.|TRBV4-2|TRBJ2-2|.
TGTGCCAGCAGCCGCACTCTCCCCGGGAACACCGGGGAGCTGTTTTTT
CASSRTLPGNTGELFF
>once|TRBV5-1|TRBJ1-3|.
TGCGCCAGCAGCCTGGGCACAGGGACCTCTGGAAACACCATATATTTT
CASSLGTGTSGNTIYF
>.|TRBV7-2|TRBJ1-5|TRBD1
TGTGCCAGCAGACGAACAGGGGGCAATCAGCCCCAGCATTTT
CASRRTGGNQPQHF
>once|TRBV7-2|TRBJ1-2|.
TGTGCCAGCAGCTTAATGGGGTTGGGCTATGGCTACACCTTC
CASSLMGLGYGYTF
>.|TRBV5-6|TRBJ1-1|.
TGTGCCAGCAGCTTGGGTCTCTACCGCACTGAAGCTTTCTTT
CASSLGLYRTEAFF
>.|TRBV4-2|TRBJ1-2|.
TGTGCCAGCAGCCAAGAATCCCGCCACGGACAGCTGTGGGATGGCTACACCTTC
CASSQESRHGQLWDGYTF
>.|TRBV29-1|TRBJ2-1|TRBD2
TGCAGCGCCGCGGTGACTAGCGGGATTTTTTCCGGAGAGCAGTTCTTC
CSAAVTSGIFSGEQFF
>.|TRBV27|TRBJ1-4|TRBD1
TGTGCCAGCAGGGACAGGGGGAATGAAAAACTGTTTTTT
CASRDRGNEKLFF
>.|TRBV19|TRBJ1-1|TRBD1
TGTGCCAGTAGTTGGGGGACAGGGCGGGTAACTGAAGCTTTCTTT
CASSWGTGRVTEAFF
>.|TRBV6-1|TRBJ2-7|TRBD1
TGTGCCAGCAGTGATCACAGACAGGGAGTGAGCTACGAGCAGTACTTC
CASSDHRQGVSYEQYF
>.|TRBV19|TRBJ2-2|.
TGTGCCAGTTATGGCGAGTTCACCGGGGAGCTGTTTTTT
CASYGEFTGELFF
>.|TRBV5-1|TRBJ2-7|.
TGCGCCAGCCACTGGGCCAGCTCCTACGAGCAGTACTTC
CASHWASSYEQYF
>.|TRBV6-4|TRBJ2-1|.
TGTGCCAGCAGCCGCAGCCAAGAGTACAATGAGCAGTTCTTC
CASSRSQEYNEQFF